This T cell receptor (beta chain) was obtained from a study of T cells in Graves' hyperthyroidism and ophthalmopathy. Whole-study results and caveats: Blood samples included most of the expanded thyroid clonotypes exceeding 0.001.

This clonotype was picked up many times. Its target is not known. Amplification yielded TCR beta CDR3 regions, with RNA transcripts as the source. The TCR CDR3 first-round RT-PCR relied on the HTBI primer set. Each CDR3 protein is one row after TCRdb ran MiXCR on the multiplex PCR reads. The sample yields fewer than 800,000 distinct CDR3 sequences, roughly 15% seen once. The receptor comes from a man younger than 35 with Graves' hyperthyroidism. Sample: blood.

CDR3 coding DNA: TGTGCCAGCAGTGACAGACAAGCTTTCTTT. Translating it yields CASSDRQAFF. The J gene is TRBJ1-1, the V gene TRBV2; D is undetermined. The CDR3 sequence is 10 residues long. CDR1 is SNHLY, CDR2 FYNNEI, per germline. The V end was cut by 3 bases, the J end by 9 bases, with 5 bases between.